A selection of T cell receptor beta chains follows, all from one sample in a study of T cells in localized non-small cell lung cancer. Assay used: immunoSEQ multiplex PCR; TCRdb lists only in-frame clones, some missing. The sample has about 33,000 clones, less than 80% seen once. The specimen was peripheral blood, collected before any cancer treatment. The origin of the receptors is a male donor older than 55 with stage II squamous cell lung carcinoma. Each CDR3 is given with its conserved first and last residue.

CASSVVGGSEETQYF,15,TRBJ2-5,TRBV9
CATGKDTEAFF,11,TRBJ1-1,TRBV15
CAWSGQDNQPQHF,13,TRBJ1-5,TRBV30
CASSSGGTDYGYTF,14,TRBJ1-2,TRBV6-1
CASSLRTSGPNYYNEQFF,18,TRBJ2-1,TRBV7-2
CAWSVRGGMSEQFF,14,TRBJ2-1,TRBV30
CASRSQQRDPSYEQYF,16,TRBJ2-7,TRBV2
CASSQGATDTQYF,13,TRBJ2-3,TRBV9
CASSEVLAGNTDTQYF,16,TRBJ2-3,TRBV6-1
CASRATGGINQPQHF,15,TRBJ1-5,TRBV6-5
CASSQDRAYEQYF,13,TRBJ2-7,TRBV14
CASSSPIGGPYEQYF,15,TRBJ2-7,TRBV5-4
CASSLVHRGEETQYF,15,TRBJ2-5,TRBV5-5
CASSLGGGRRESHTDTQYF,19,TRBJ2-3,TRBV5-4
CASSMDTANYGYTF,14,TRBJ1-2,TRBV5-1
CASRRGYTF,9,TRBJ1-2,TRBV2
CASSSTGMETQYF,13,TRBJ2-5,TRBV6-1
CASSEVPIQLINQPQHF,17,TRBJ1-5,TRBV6-1
CASSLDRGNEQFF,13,TRBJ2-1,TRBV7-7
CASSKDRGGNQPQHF,15,TRBJ1-5,TRBV2
CASSGPLTGGGYEQYF,16,TRBJ2-7,TRBV5-4
CASSHRGDSWDEQFF,15,TRBJ2-1,TRBV27
CAWRGLGGTDTQYF,14,TRBJ2-3,TRBV30
CASSFGQGDTEAFF,14,TRBJ1-1,TRBV5-6
CASSSTSGRAGEQYF,15,TRBJ2-7,TRBV19
CASSLFGQGAGNTIYF,16,TRBJ1-3,TRBV28
CASRPGTDYEQYF,13,TRBJ2-7,TRBV6-5
CASSNRQGGGYTF,13,TRBJ1-2,TRBV19
CASSQGERINTEAFF,15,TRBJ1-1,TRBV4-3
CATTGGPQETQYF,13,TRBJ2-5,TRBV7-9
CASSLGQGRYGYTF,14,TRBJ1-2,TRBV5-1
CSVEDPGGSNTEAFF,15,TRBJ1-1,TRBV29-1
CASSEALRGQGYTF,14,TRBJ1-2,TRBV2
CASSLYGSDEQYF,13,TRBJ2-7,TRBV19
CSVEESNRAYGYTF,14,TRBJ1-2,TRBV29-1
CASSYSTSVTGELFF,15,TRBJ2-2,TRBV6-6
CASSFSDRGRPGELFF,16,TRBJ2-2,TRBV6-6
CASSVPGAGSYEQYF,15,TRBJ2-7,TRBV2
CASRQGRANEKLFF,14,TRBJ1-4,TRBV6-1
CASSFRLAGGPDTQYF,16,TRBJ2-3,TRBV7-2
CAISDNSGPGPEQFF,15,TRBJ2-1,TRBV10-3
CASSQELGPGETQYF,15,TRBJ2-5,TRBV14
CASSIVFSYDRVFQWPGELFF,21,TRBJ2-2,TRBV19
CASSQEVTSLSNEQYF,16,TRBJ2-7,TRBV4-3
CASGRAGEQETQYF,14,TRBJ2-5,TRBV12-5
CASSLLGGGEQYF,13,TRBJ2-7,TRBV6-5
CASAPKMNTGELFF,14,TRBJ2-2,TRBV18
CASSYTGGVQETQYF,15,TRBJ2-5,TRBV6-5
CASSTGAQIEAFF,13,TRBJ1-1,TRBV5-4
CASSLVTGSRDNEQFF,16,TRBJ2-1,TRBV11-3
CASGTGTGRGEQFF,14,TRBJ2-1,TRBV6-4
CSVRDRNDPGPTIYF,15,TRBJ1-3,TRBV29-1
CASSILNGGARETQYF,16,TRBJ2-5,TRBV5-4
CASSLMGLDNSPLHF,15,TRBJ1-6,TRBV27
CASSLGTGIGETQYF,15,TRBJ2-5,TRBV5-1